This entry features one T cell receptor (beta chain) sequence. Its cognate antigen is unknown. The data stem from a study of CD8 T cells in ankylosing spondylitis. Each CDR3 protein gets one entry after TCRdb re-called the 5' RACE reads with MiXCR. The sample has about 160,000 distinct CDR3 sequences; about 18% are singletons. Germline CDR1 MNHEY, CDR2 SVGAGI. The CDR3 is 13 amino acids. V shed 2 bases, J shed 7 bases, and the junction held 0 bases outside the gene matches. Study conclusions and caveats: Matched ankylosing spondylitis synovial fluid reportedly contained a significantly enriched population of disease-linked clones.

This clonotype was sampled from a male donor with ankylosing spondylitis or in good health (not recorded which). The material sequenced was blood, either unsorted or a sorted T cell fraction (not recorded which). The chain is built from TRBV6-5 and TRBJ2-2; 8 bases map to TRBD2. The CDR3 DNA is TGTGCCAGCAGTTACCTAGCGGGCGGGGAGCTGTTTTTT. It codes for CASSYLAGGELFF.